This passage covers 8 T cell receptor beta chains from one sample sequenced in a study of blood T cell repertoires in COVID-19. The table came from immunoSEQ multiplex PCR; TCRdb's copy has only in-frame clones and leaves some out. This sample has 30,000 to 45,000 clones, with roughly 80% found just once. The sequenced material came from peripheral blood. The receptors were gathered from a man between 60 and 75 years old with active COVID-19.

CDR3 protein: CASSPEPASRGYGYTF. CDR3 in DNA: TGTGCCAGCAGCCCGGAACCCGCCAGCCGGGGCTATGGCTACACCTTC. The chain has TRBV5-5 and TRBJ1-2; D is unresolved. Trimming left V 4 bases short and J 4 bases short, with 20 bases between. Germline CDR1 SGHKS, CDR2 YYEKEE (reference sequence). The CDR3 is made up of 16 amino acids.

The chain carries TRBV2 and TRBJ2-2; TRBD2 matches at 11 bases. The germline gives CDR1 SNHLY, CDR2 FYNNEI. This CDR3 spans 17 amino acids. With V trimmed by 7 bases and J by 2 bases, 9 bases remained unmatched. The CDR3 coding sequence is TGTGCCAGCACCGGACTAGCGGGCGGGGCAAACACCGGGGAGCTGTTTTTT. The encoded protein is CASTGLAGGANTGELFF.

The chain has TRBV30 and TRBJ2-1, with 10 bases fitting TRBD2. The V gene end was trimmed by 5 bases and the J gene end by 8 bases; junction bases not matched to a gene: 12. The CDR3 sequence is 15 residues long. Germline V gene sequence: CDR1 GTSNPN, CDR2 SVGIG (reference sequence). The DNA for the CDR3 is TGTGCCTGGGAAGTAGCGGGGGGCCTGGTGGATGAGCAGTTCTTC. This encodes CAWEVAGGLVDEQFF. Using reference TRBV30 and TRBJ2-1 for the parts outside the CDR3, the full variable domain is SQTIHQWPATLVQPVGSPLSLECTVEGTSNPNLYWYRQAAGRGLQLLFYSVGIGQISSEVPQNLSASRPQDRQFILSSKKLLLSDSGFYLCAWEVAGGLVDEQFFGPGTRLTVL.

The rearrangement joins TRBV5-8 to TRBJ2-2; no reliable D call. From germline, CDR1 is SGHTS and CDR2 YDEGEE. This CDR3 has 12 amino acids. Trimming stripped 3 bases from V and 5 bases from J, with 5 bases between. CDR3 protein: CASSSPTGELFF. The CDR3 DNA is TGTGCCAGCAGCTCTCCTACCGGGGAGCTGTTTTTT.

The chain is built from TRBV19 and TRBJ1-2; the D gene is possibly TRBD1 (5 bases). CDR3 length: 14 residues. The germline V gene encodes CDR1 LNHDA and CDR2 SQIVND (reference sequence). V was cut by 4 bases and J by 7 bases, with 16 bases left in between. The CDR3 reads CASSSQGSGFGYTF. The CDR3 DNA follows: TGTGCCAGTAGTAGCCAAGGTTCAGGGTTTGGCTACACCTTC.

CDR3 DNA: TGTGCCAGCAGTTACGACGGAGTAAATTCACCCCTCCACTTT. Residues: CASSYDGVNSPLHF. J is TRBJ1-6 and V is TRBV6-5, with D unclear. The CDR3 has 14 amino acids. Trimming cost V 2 bases and J 7 bases, with 9 bases left between them. Germline CDR1 is MNHEY and CDR2 is SVGAGI.

The chain combines TRBV5-6 with TRBJ2-7; D might be TRBD1 (6 bases). Per the germline V gene, CDR1 is SGHDT and CDR2 is YYEEEE. V was shortened by 2 bases and J by 2 bases, with 17 bases between the two germline ends. The CDR3 has 16 residues. In nucleotides, the CDR3 is TGTGCCAGCAGCTTAACAGGGCTAGCTATAACCTACGAGCAGTACTTC. Protein product: CASSLTGLAITYEQYF. Full variable domain (rest looked up from reference TRBV5-6 and TRBJ2-7): DAGVTQSPTHLIKTRGQQVTLRCSPKSGHDTVSWYQQALGQGPQFIFQYYEEEERQRGNFPDRFSGHQFPNYSSELNVNALLLGDSALYLCASSLTGLAITYEQYFGPGTRLTVT.

This clone appeared a few times. The rearrangement uses TRBV29-1 and TRBJ1-2; D ambiguous. Germline CDR1 reads SQVTM; CDR2 reads ANQGSEA. V was pared by 5 bases and J by 3 bases, with 16 bases between. This CDR3 has 14 amino acids. In DNA form, the CDR3 reads TGCAGCGTTCCCTCTAACAGTACCTACTATGGCTACACCTTC. Its protein is CSVPSNSTYYGYTF.